In this sample, the clone carrying this TCR beta chain turned up many times. The sample originates from a study of low-dose radiotherapy and immunotherapy resistance in tumors. Study background: Cohort 2's total reached 13 Gy over 26 weeks, at 1 Gy per fraction every two weeks.

Time point denoted: after trial treatment. The sample's treatment: LDRT plus nivolumab, ipilimumab, low-dose cyclophosphamide and aspirin (RACIN trial). All of the donors were given nivolumab, ipilimumab, aspirin, low-dose cyclophosphamide and low-dose radiotherapy as part of RACIN, a single-arm trial. Both TCRalpha and TCRbeta chains were reverse transcribed with V-gene-specific primers. A constant-region primer paired with the V-primer adapter amplified TCRs over about 20 PCR cycles. Amplification of isolated mRNA was accomplished via in vitro transcription. One entry per CDR3 protein, called by TCRdb with MiXCR from the reads. This table holds almost 45,000 distinct CDR3 sequences, approximately 26% found once. The starting material was PBMCs, obtained after low-dose radiotherapy plus immunotherapy. The sequence was obtained from a male donor with prostate cancer.

The DNA for the CDR3 is TGTGCCAGCAGCTGGGGGACAAACCGTGAAAAACTGTTTTTT. Amino acids: CASSWGTNREKLFF. This chain uses TRBV7-9 with TRBJ1-4, with a weak D call TRBD1 (6 bases). This CDR3 comprises 14 residues. V dropped 4 bases and J dropped 7 bases, with 13 bases sitting between them. Looked up from germline, CDR1 is SEHNR and CDR2 is FQNEAQ (reference sequence). The complete variable domain, with remaining parts taken from reference TRBV7-9 and TRBJ1-4, reads DTGVSQNPRHKITKRGQNVTFRCDPISEHNRLYWYRQTLGQGPEFLTYFQNEAQLEKSRLLSDRFSAERPKGSFSTLEIQRTEQGDSAMYLCASSWGTNREKLFFGSGTQLSVL.